What follows describes a single T cell receptor beta chain. The CDR3 loop spans 15 amino acids. Trimming removed 0 bases from V and 6 bases from J, with 14 bases in between. Germline loops: CDR1 MGHDK, CDR2 SYGVNS. From RNA transcripts, TCR beta CDR3 regions were amplified. Using the HTBI primer set, a first-round RT-PCR was run on the TCR CDR3. TCRdb re-derived calls from the multiplex PCR reads in MiXCR, one entry per CDR3 protein. The sample lists around 600,000 distinct CDR3 sequences; roughly 15% were seen once. In the ophthalmopathy cohort, Clinical Activity Score was at least 3, NOSPECS grade at least 4, and duration under 3 months. Diagnoses were established using clinical symptoms, serum thyroxine and TRAb, thyroid ultrasound and orbital computed tomography. This entry belongs to a study of T cells in Graves' hyperthyroidism and ophthalmopathy.

This TCR was sampled from a woman aged 50 to 65 with Graves' ophthalmopathy. The chain is built from TRBV25-1 and TRBJ1-2; no firm D call. The sample consisted of blood. CDR3 amino acids: CASSEYRMGGDGYTF. As DNA, the CDR3 is TGTGCCAGCAGTGAATATAGGATGGGAGGTGATGGCTACACCTTC.